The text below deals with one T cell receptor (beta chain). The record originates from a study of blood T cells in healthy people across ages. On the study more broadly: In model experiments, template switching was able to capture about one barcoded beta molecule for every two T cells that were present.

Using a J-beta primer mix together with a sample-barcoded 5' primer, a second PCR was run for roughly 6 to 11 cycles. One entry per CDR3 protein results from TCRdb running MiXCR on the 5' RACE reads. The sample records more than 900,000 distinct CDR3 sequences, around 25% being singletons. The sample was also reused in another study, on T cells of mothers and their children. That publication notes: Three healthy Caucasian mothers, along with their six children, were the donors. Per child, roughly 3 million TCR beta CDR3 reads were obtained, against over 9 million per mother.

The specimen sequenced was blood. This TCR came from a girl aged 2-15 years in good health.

The CDR3 region has the DNA TGTGCCAGCAGTTTCGTCCCAGGGGTTGGCTCACCCCTCCACTTT. Amino acid sequence: CASSFVPGVGSPLHF. V is TRBV28 and J is TRBJ1-6, with D perhaps matching TRBD1 (6 bases). This CDR3 contains 15 residues. Germline assignment: CDR1 MDHEN and CDR2 SYDVKM. Trimming took off 3 bases at V and 10 bases at J, with 16 bases between the two ends. Full variable domain (missing parts from reference TRBV28 and TRBJ1-6): DVKVTQSSRYLVKRTGEKVFLECVQDMDHENMFWYRQDPGLGLRLIYFSYDVKMKEKGDIPEGYSVSREKKERFSLILESASTNQTSMYLCASSFVPGVGSPLHFGNGTRLTVT.